This T cell receptor beta chain was sequenced during a study of cytomegalovirus exposure and HLA in healthy donors. The CDR3 length is 13 residues. Germline CDR1 SSHAT, CDR2 FNYEAQ (reference sequence). This clone was detected only a few times. Primers: 60 Vbeta forward and 13 Jbeta reverse. Profiled with immunoSEQ multiplex PCR; TCRdb holds only in-frame clones, not every one. The sample consists of about 220,000 clones, more than 65% of them appearing once. This receptor was obtained from a woman in her twenties or thirties in good health and CMV-seronegative. The chain combines TRBV7-7 with TRBJ1-1; 8 nucleotides align to TRBD1. The sequenced material came from PBMCs. DNA for the CDR3: TGTGCTATATGGGACAGGATAAACACTGAAGCTTTCTTT. Encoded protein: CAIWDRINTEAFF.